This T cell receptor beta chain was recorded in a study of cytomegalovirus exposure and HLA in healthy donors. Broader study findings: According to an earlier analysis, most TCR beta V segments yielded productive rearrangements about 90% or about 30% of the time. Some segments of the V type, notably TRBV6-2 and TRBV6-3, were excluded as indistinguishable.

On this clone itself: Its specificity is unknown.

This PCR relied on a set of 60 Vbeta primers and 13 Jbeta primers. Assay used: immunoSEQ multiplex PCR; TCRdb lists only in-frame clones, some missing. The table lists about 150,000 clones, approximately 69% of them singletons. Germline V gene sequence: CDR1 MNHNY, CDR2 SVGAGI (reference sequence). Trimming took 8 bases from V and 4 from J; bases not matched to a gene: 8. The CDR3 covers 14 residues. The specimen sequenced was PBMCs. This chain joins TRBV6-6 and TRBJ2-3, with TRBD2 matching over 8 bases. This sequence was found in a man under 40 in good health and CMV-seronegative. The CDR3 DNA follows: TGTGCCAGCGAAGCGGGGGAAAATGCAGATACGCAGTATTTT. Amino acids: CASEAGENADTQYF.